This entry features one TCR beta chain sequence. Antigen: not known. The PCR used 60 Vbeta and 13 Jbeta primers. Method: immunoSEQ multiplex PCR; TCRdb's copy keeps in-frame clones and lacks some. The table includes roughly 200,000 clones, over 60% detected once. This entry comes from a study of cytomegalovirus exposure and HLA in healthy donors. Findings and caveats of the study: Several V segments, TRBV6-2 and TRBV6-3 among them, could not be told apart and were dropped. Cytomegalovirus association was assigned to approximately 160 TCR beta chains. In an earlier analysis, productive rearrangement rates for most beta V segments clustered near 87% or 30%.

Healthy donors of bone marrow made up the group. This CDR3 spans 19 amino acids. With V trimmed by 10 bases and J by 7 bases, 31 bases remained unmatched. The V gene's germline CDR1 is SGHDT and CDR2 YYEEEE. The V call is TRBV5-6, the J call TRBJ2-7; 8 nucleotides match TRBD2. Sequencing input: PBMCs. This TCR derives from a man aged 18 to 35 in good health and CMV-seronegative. DNA for the CDR3: TGTGCCCTCCGGGGTCGGGCCTTAACAAGGCTGGACAGCGGGGGAGAGCAGTACTTC. Protein product: CALRGRALTRLDSGGEQYF.